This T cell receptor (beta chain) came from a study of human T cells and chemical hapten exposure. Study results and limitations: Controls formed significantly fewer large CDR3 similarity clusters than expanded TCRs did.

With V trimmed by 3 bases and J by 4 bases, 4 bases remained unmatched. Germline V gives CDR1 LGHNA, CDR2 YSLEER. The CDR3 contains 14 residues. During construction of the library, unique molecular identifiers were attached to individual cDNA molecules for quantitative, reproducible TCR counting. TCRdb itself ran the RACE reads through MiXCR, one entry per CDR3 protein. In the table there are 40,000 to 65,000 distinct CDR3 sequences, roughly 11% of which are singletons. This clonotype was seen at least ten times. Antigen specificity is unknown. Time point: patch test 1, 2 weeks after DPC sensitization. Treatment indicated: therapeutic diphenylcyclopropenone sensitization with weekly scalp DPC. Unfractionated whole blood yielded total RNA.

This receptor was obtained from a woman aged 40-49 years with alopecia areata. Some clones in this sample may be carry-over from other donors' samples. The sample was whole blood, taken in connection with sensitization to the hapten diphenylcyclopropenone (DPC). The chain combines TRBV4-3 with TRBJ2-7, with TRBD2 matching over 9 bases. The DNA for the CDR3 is TGCGCCAGCAGCCATCTAGCGGGGCCGTACGAGCAGTACTTC. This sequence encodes CASSHLAGPYEQYF.